The source of this T cell receptor (beta chain) is a study of T cell therapy after organ transplantation (dated by TCRdb to between 2018 and 2021). General notes on the study: The therapy products consisted of autologous CMV-specific T cells grown in vitro for approximately 14 days using a peptide pool of 30 HLA class I and II CMV epitopes. A follow-up TRBV repertoire analysis was performed on an open-label phase I trial of autologous CMV-specific adoptive T cell therapy in solid-organ transplant recipients. Patients were given up to 6 doses of T cells at 2-week intervals and were followed for roughly 30 weeks after finishing therapy. Of the ten to eleven patients, only 8 had long-term post-therapy samples available. About 80% of the ten patients were classed as clinical responders and two as nonresponders. Short-term post-therapy blood samples were obtained 4 to 8 weeks after therapy was completed. Across 2 to 6 intravenous infusions, patients got a median of 1.92 x 10^8 CMV-specific T cells. Paper-wide results and their limitations: The fold change in CD8 clonality after therapy was inversely correlated with pretherapy clonality, which suggests that less biased repertoires were more open to remodeling. The small cohort prevented assessing confounders such as concurrent antirejection and antiviral medications. Both transferred clonotypes and endogenous clonotypes not detected in the therapy products appeared to be included in post-therapy reconstitution. Reduced sample coverage from poor CD8+ T cell yield may be reflected in the few expansions detected in nonresponders. Nonresponders showed marked pretherapy clonal expansions with minimal repertoire change after therapy.

According to the germline V gene, CDR1 reads SGHAT and CDR2 reads FQNNGV. V and J are truncated by 4 bases and 7 bases respectively, leaving an intervening sequence of 19 bases. Inclusive of the bounding cysteine and phenylalanine, the CDR3 is 15 residues long. Only the CDR3 region is kept as DNA, spanning 45 bases read in frame from base 1. The meaning of the sample's time point label: 4-8 weeks after completion of therapy. Patients were solid-organ transplant recipients with drug-resistant/recurrent cytomegalovirus. Ten of the trial participants were picked for repertoire analysis depending on whether post-therapy peripheral blood mononuclear cells were available. Viable CD3+CD8+CD4- lymphocytes were sorted from PBMCs on a BD FACSAria III. The Qiagen DNeasy Kit was used to extract genomic DNA from the sorted cells. In the case of this clone: Its antigen specificity is not known. No much larger clonotype is one base removed from it; base qualities were not supplied.

Using the immunoSEQ two-step, bias-controlled multiplex PCR assay, TRB CDR3 regions were amplified from genomic DNA. Sequencing of CDR3 libraries was carried out on an Illumina NextSeq 500. The authors' pipeline ran thus. The immunoSEQ Analyzer platform handled the initial alignment and bioinformatics, which included bias normalization against synthetic CDR3 analogs. Annotation of V, D and J genes was based on the definitions in the IMGT database. Further TRBV analyses used VDJtools version 1.1.10 and the R package tcR version 2.2.1.11 with default settings. For the GLIPH analysis, version 1.0 was run with default settings. To test for significant clonotype frequency changes in CDR3 sequences with at least 5 reads, a 2-sided binomial test with Benjamini-Hochberg correction (alpha = 0.01) was used. Drawn from immuneACCESS, this table holds only the in-frame rearrangements with V and J called that TCRdb kept. Clones are partly lost; checked studies trace under half to an unresolved V gene and leave the rest unexplained. The DNA gave D and trimming, while V, J and clone size come from that table. Within this sample are about 3,400 clones, with 55% to 70% of them counted one time only. The top ten clonotypes cover roughly 37% of the sample.

The sample in question was CD8+ T cells from blood, obtained after autologous CMV-specific T cell therapy. The source is a human patient who had received a solid organ transplant and had CMV disease. Once a transplant has taken place, some T cells may be donor derived. The rearranged segments are TRBV11-2 and TRBJ2-5, with the D call perhaps TRBD1 or TRBD2, each one matching 6 bases. The CDR3 corresponds to CASSSRGDTSMTQYF. The nucleotides are TGTGCCAGCAGCTCTAGGGGGGACACCTCAATGACCCAGTACTTC.